This is a list of T cell receptor beta chains from one sample in a study of graft-versus-host responses after intestinal transplantation. Assay: immunoSEQ multiplex PCR; the TCRdb copy retains only in-frame clones and omits some. Here the sample spans some 27,000 clones, roughly 93% being singletons. Sample: PBMCs, taken 18 days after transplant. All receptors come from a human patient who received an intestinal transplant, so some T cells may come from the graft donor. The CDR3 runs from the conserved cysteine through the conserved F or W.

TRBV5-1	TRBJ1-2	CASSLSVTVYGYTF
TRBV18	TRBJ2-5	CASSPPGAARETQYF
TRBV4-1	TRBJ2-7	CASSQDPSGQGYEQYF
TRBV7-9	TRBJ2-5	CASSATGVNQYF
TRBV18	TRBJ1-5	CASSPTGVGDQPQHF
TRBV5-4	TRBJ2-7	CASSFGRQFGDEQYF
TRBV11-2	TRBJ2-7	CASSLGQSLTYEQYF
TRBV2	TRBJ2-3	CASSVRPGGTDTQYF
TRBV20-1	TRBJ1-2	CSGRANYGYTF
TRBV6-5	TRBJ1-5	CASSLSESNQPQHF
TRBV5-1	TRBJ1-5	CASSLLQNQPQHF
TRBV27	TRBJ2-7	CASSLGAGGYEQYF
TRBV9	TRBJ2-3	CASSVGLAGGTDTQYF
TRBV2	TRBJ2-6	CASSEGGVHSGANVLTF
TRBV30	TRBJ2-3	CAWRGVSTDTQYF
TRBV7-9	TRBJ1-4	CASSLGRGNDEKLFF
TRBV5-1	TRBJ2-3	CASSLVGEDTQYF
TRBV5-1	NA	CASSLGKDHEQYF
TRBV29-1	TRBJ1-1	CSVASPRVVHQGDTEAFF
TRBV7-8	TRBJ2-1	CASSPYNEQFF
TRBV7-4	TRBJ1-5	CASSLGLQNSNQPQHF
TRBV6-5	TRBJ1-5	CASSERQVHQPQHF
TRBV5-4	TRBJ2-3	CASSSIVGDTQYF
TRBV27	TRBJ1-1	CASRPSYRQGATEAFF
TRBV10-2	TRBJ1-4	CASGISGTGEEKLFF
TRBV19	TRBJ2-1	CASSMTSGGNEQFF
TRBV27	TRBJ1-2	CASRQGSGTSPQAFYGYTF
TRBV7-8	TRBJ1-5	CASSLGGGDLQPQHF
TRBV30	TRBJ1-1	CAWSGEEVTMDTEAFF
TRBV2	TRBJ1-1	CASSDPAGHGTEAFF
TRBV29-1	TRBJ1-1	CSVEGTAGADSFF
TRBV6-8	TRBJ2-7	CANPEGGGELYEQYF
TRBV7-9	TRBJ2-1	CASSLFGESSYNEQFF
TRBV9	TRBJ2-1	CASSVSRDRVGSNEQFF
TRBV5-1	TRBJ2-5	CASSTGTSGGASLETQYF
TRBV5-6	TRBJ1-5	CASSLSGGVNQPQHF
TRBV19	TRBJ2-1	CASRWGLAGIYNEQFF
TRBV7-2	TRBJ2-6	CASSLEGTGDSGANVLTF
TRBV10-1	TRBJ2-7	CASGTGGWVSYEQYF
TRBV4-2	TRBJ2-2	CASSQDVGTINTGELFF
TRBV10-2	TRBJ2-2	CASSEMGLVLTGELFF
TRBV5-4	TRBJ1-1	CASSFQGGLNTEAFF